The 20 T cell receptor beta chains below were found in one sample sequenced in a study of Ad26.COV2.S vaccination and SARS-CoV-2 variants. Method: immunoSEQ multiplex PCR; TCRdb's copy keeps in-frame clones and lacks some. The table records roughly 400,000 clones, 92% of them present only once. Treatment indicated: about 20 received Ad26.COV2.S at low or high dose, single or two shots; roughly five received placebo; per-sample allocation not given. Collection of samples fell on day 63 after the first vaccine or placebo injection. The source material was peripheral blood, sampled in a trial of Ad26.COV2.S vaccine versus placebo. The receptors come from a person between 18 and 65 years old who received the Ad26.COV2.S COVID-19 vaccine or a placebo.

The chain has TRBV6-6 and TRBJ2-7; D is unclear. This CDR3 comprises 13 residues. Germline loops: CDR1 MNHNY, CDR2 SVGAGI (reference sequence). V was clipped by 6 bases and J by 3 bases, with 12 bases between them. The CDR3 loop reads CASSQDTSYEQYF. The DNA for the CDR3 is TGTGCCAGCAGCCAAGACACAAGCTACGAGCAGTACTTC.

The chain recombines TRBV7-2 with TRBJ1-1, with 7 bases matching TRBD1. Trimming took 6 bases from V and 3 from J; bases not matched to a gene: 4. There are 13 residues in the CDR3. The germline CDR1 and CDR2 sequences are SGHTA and FQGNSA. CDR3 protein: CASRPTGDTEAFF. DNA for the CDR3: TGTGCCAGCAGACCTACAGGGGACACTGAAGCTTTCTTT.

This chain connects TRBV7-8 to TRBJ2-7; 7 nucleotides match TRBD1. This CDR3 comprises 15 residues. Germline V gives CDR1 SGHVS, CDR2 FQNEAQ. J gave up 2 bases and V 4 bases, and 8 bases lay outside the gene matches. The DNA of the CDR3 is TGTGCCAGCAGCTCTCGGGACAGTCAAACCTACGAGCAGTACTTC. Its protein is CASSSRDSQTYEQYF.

This sequence joins TRBV6-6 and TRBJ2-5, with 14 bases lining up with TRBD2. The germline V gene has CDR1 MNHNY and CDR2 SVGAGI (reference sequence). CDR3 length equals 19 residues. The J segment lost 1 base and the V segment lost 5 bases, leaving 12 bases of the junction unmatched. DNA for the CDR3: TGTGCCAGCAGTCCTGGTGGGGGGACTAGCGGGGGAAGCCAAGAGACCCAGTACTTC. Its protein product is CASSPGGGTSGGSQETQYF.

The chain employs TRBV27 and TRBJ2-7; D gene uncertain. Germline V gene data show CDR1 as MNHEY and CDR2 as SMNVEV (reference sequence). Trimming removed 6 bases from V and 3 bases from J, with 6 bases in between. The CDR3 sequence is 11 residues long. The CDR3 region is CASRILYEQYF. CDR3 coding DNA: TGTGCCAGCAGGATACTCTACGAGCAGTACTTC.

This chain uses TRBV6-1 with TRBJ2-7; possibly TRBD2 for D (6 bases). Trimming pared 0 bases from V and 4 bases from J, leaving 16 bases between. This CDR3 is 16 amino acids long. The germline V gene has CDR1 MNHNS and CDR2 SASEGT. The CDR3 region is CASSEAPGGGMYEQYF. For the CDR3, the DNA is TGTGCCAGCAGTGAAGCCCCAGGTGGAGGGATGTACGAGCAGTACTTC.

This clone came up once. Here the CDR3 DNA reads TGTGCCAGCAGTTACTCTGGGAACAGGAATCTGAACACTGAAGCTTTCTTT. Translated, it gives CASSYSGNRNLNTEAFF. The V and J genes are TRBV6-2 or TRBV6-3 and TRBJ1-1; D is perhaps TRBD1 (5 bases). Germline-derived CDR1 and CDR2 are MNHEY and SVGEGT. The CDR3 runs to 17 residues. The germline V and J ends were trimmed by 0 bases and 0 bases, with 14 bases remaining between them.

The CDR3 here is CASSLSGLAGGPYEQYF. The CDR3 DNA reads TGTGCCAGCAGTTTATCGGGACTAGCGGGGGGGCCTTACGAGCAGTACTTC. This chain links TRBV28 with TRBJ2-7; 16 bases align to TRBD2. V shed 1 base and J 4 bases; nucleotides not matched to a gene: 4. The CDR3 length is 17 residues. Germline CDR1 and CDR2: MDHEN and SYDVKM.

V gene TRBV7-9 combines with J gene TRBJ2-3; TRBD2 matches at 8 bases. J gave up 1 base and V 5 bases, and 8 bases lay outside the gene matches. Germline V CDR1 and CDR2: SEHNR, FQNEAQ (reference sequence). There are 16 residues in the CDR3. The CDR3 DNA reads TGTGCCAGCAGCCCGAGGACTAGCAGCGGCACAGATACGCAGTATTTT. This gives the protein CASSPRTSSGTDTQYF.

This clone appeared a single time. The genes are TRBV6-4 and TRBJ1-5; the D gene is possibly TRBD1 (6 bases). V was clipped by 6 bases and J by 3 bases, with 18 bases between them. The CDR3 loop spans 16 amino acids. Looked up from germline, CDR1 is MRHNA and CDR2 is SNTAGT. The CDR3 region is CASRNPDRENNQPQHF. The CDR3 nucleotides are TGTGCCAGCAGAAACCCGGACAGAGAAAACAATCAGCCCCAGCATTTT.

The chain employs TRBV5-1 and TRBJ1-4; 11 bases agree with TRBD1. CDR1 and CDR2 (germline): SGHRS, YFSETQ. Germline trimming cut 5 bases from V and 8 bases from J; bases unmatched to any gene: 8. CDR3 length: 15 amino acids. The CDR3 coding sequence is TGCGCCAGCAGAGCCTTAAGGGACAGGGGGGAAAAACTGTTTTTT. This sequence encodes CASRALRDRGEKLFF.

This chain joins TRBV6-2 or TRBV6-3 and TRBJ2-5; 11 bases are a match to TRBD2. Germline V lookup: CDR1 MNHEY, CDR2 SVGEGT. The trim removed 5 bases at V and 4 bases at J, leaving 3 bases unmatched. The CDR3 runs 14 residues. The CDR3 spells CASSKLAGAETQYF. CDR3 coding DNA: TGTGCCAGCAGTAAACTAGCGGGGGCAGAGACCCAGTACTTC.

On this clone itself: This CDR3 is also generated by other DNA sequences in the sample. The rearrangement links TRBV5-4 to TRBJ2-3; TRBD1 matches at 7 bases. After removal of 2 bases from V and 5 bases from J, the junction contained 5 bases not matched to a gene. In germline, CDR1 is SGHNT, CDR2 YYREEE (reference sequence). The CDR3 consists of 14 residues. The CDR3 nucleotides read TGTGCCAGCAGCTTCGGGGCAGGGGGAGATACGCAGTATTTT. Amino acid sequence: CASSFGAGGDTQYF.

This chain connects TRBV27 to TRBJ1-2, with D maybe TRBD1 (5 bases). The CDR3 runs to 14 residues. Trimming cost V 6 bases and J 3 bases, with 14 bases left between them. From germline, CDR1 is MNHEY and CDR2 SMNVEV (reference sequence). CDR3 region: CASRDSASYYGYTF. CDR3 nucleotides: TGTGCCAGCAGAGACAGCGCTAGCTACTATGGCTACACCTTC.

Remarks on this clone: Relative to the germline gene, one junction end is altered; a read error may explain this. V gene TRBV5-1 combines with J gene TRBJ2-4, with D perhaps TRBD1 (8 bases). The V gene's germline CDR1 is SGHRS and CDR2 YFSETQ. This CDR3 is built from 16 residues. CDR3 DNA: TGCGCCAGCAGCCGGGACGGACAGGGCGCTTTAGCGGGCCTTCGTTTC. Its protein is CASSRDGQGALAGLRF.

The chain carries TRBV19 and TRBJ1-3, with a weak D call TRBD1 (5 bases). Germline V gene data show CDR1 as LNHDA and CDR2 as SQIVND (reference sequence). The CDR3 runs 16 residues. Trimming left V 3 bases short and J 0 bases short, with 12 bases between. The CDR3: CASSIASGPSGNTIYF. CDR3 nucleotide sequence: TGTGCCAGTAGTATCGCCTCAGGGCCCTCTGGAAACACCATATATTTT.

The rearrangement joins TRBV12-3 or TRBV12-4 to TRBJ1-5; no clear D gene. CDR3 size: 12 residues. V lost 3 bases, J lost 6 bases, and 6 bases lay in between. The DNA of the CDR3 is TGTGCCAGCAGTTTCAACTTTCAGCCCCAGCATTTT. Its protein is CASSFNFQPQHF.

The chain recombines TRBV27 with TRBJ1-2, with D perhaps TRBD1 (6 bases). This CDR3 is built from 13 residues. CDR1 is MNHEY and CDR2 is SMNVEV in the germline V gene (reference sequence). The V gene lost 3 bases and the J gene lost 4 bases, with 9 bases spanning the gap. CDR3 sequence reads: CASSLQGPYGYTF. The CDR3 nucleotides are TGTGCCAGCAGTTTGCAGGGGCCCTATGGCTACACCTTC.

The rearrangement links TRBV6-4 to TRBJ2-5; D remains ambiguous. Germline lookup yields CDR1 MRHNA and CDR2 SNTAGT. Deletions cut 3 bases from V and 2 bases from J, with 13 bases between. CDR3 length: 15 amino acids. The CDR3 sequence is CASSEGSPLQETQYF. The CDR3 DNA reads TGTGCCAGCAGTGAAGGCAGCCCCTTACAAGAGACCCAGTACTTC.

The CDR3 spells CASSGSGLGSDTQYF. CDR3 sequence (DNA): TGTGCCAGTAGTGGGTCGGGATTGGGCTCAGATACGCAGTATTTT. V usage is TRBV19 and J usage is TRBJ2-3; TRBD2 might be the D (5 bases). Per germline, CDR1 LNHDA and CDR2 SQIVND (reference sequence). The V end lost 5 bases, the J end lost 4 bases, and 16 bases lay between the germline ends. This CDR3 comprises 15 residues.